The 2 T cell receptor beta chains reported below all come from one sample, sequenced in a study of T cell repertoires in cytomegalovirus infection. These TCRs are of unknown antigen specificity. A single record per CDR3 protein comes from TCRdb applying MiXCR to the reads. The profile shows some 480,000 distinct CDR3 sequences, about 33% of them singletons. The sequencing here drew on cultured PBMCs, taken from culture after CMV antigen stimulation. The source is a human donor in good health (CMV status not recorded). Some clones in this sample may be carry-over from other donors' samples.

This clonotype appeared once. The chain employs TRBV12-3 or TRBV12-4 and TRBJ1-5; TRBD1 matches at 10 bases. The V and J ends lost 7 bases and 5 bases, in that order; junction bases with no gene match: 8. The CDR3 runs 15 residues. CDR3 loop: CASTLGQGIDQPQHF. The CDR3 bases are TGTGCCAGCACCCTGGGACAGGGGATCGATCAGCCCCAGCATTTT.

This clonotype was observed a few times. Here the CDR3 DNA reads TGTGCCAGCAGAGGACTAGCGCTCGAGCAGTACTTC. Its protein is CASRGLALEQYF. The chain carries TRBV28 and TRBJ2-7; TRBD2 matches at 9 bases. CDR3 length: 12 amino acids. Germline V gene sequence: CDR1 MDHEN, CDR2 SYDVKM. Germline trimming cut 6 bases from V and 6 bases from J; bases unmatched to any gene: 3.